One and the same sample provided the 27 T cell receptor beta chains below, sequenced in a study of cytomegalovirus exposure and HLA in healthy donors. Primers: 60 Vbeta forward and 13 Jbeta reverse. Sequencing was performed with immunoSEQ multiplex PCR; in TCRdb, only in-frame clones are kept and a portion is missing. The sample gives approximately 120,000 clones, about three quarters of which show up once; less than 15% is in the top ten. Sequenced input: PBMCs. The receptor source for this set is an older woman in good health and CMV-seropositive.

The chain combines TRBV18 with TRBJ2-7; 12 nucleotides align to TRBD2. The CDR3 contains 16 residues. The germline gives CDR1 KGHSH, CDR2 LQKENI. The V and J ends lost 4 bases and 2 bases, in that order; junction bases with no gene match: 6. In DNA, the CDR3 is TGTGCCAGCTCACGGACAACTAGCGGGGGGACCTACGAGCAGTACTTC. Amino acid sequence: CASSRTTSGGTYEQYF.

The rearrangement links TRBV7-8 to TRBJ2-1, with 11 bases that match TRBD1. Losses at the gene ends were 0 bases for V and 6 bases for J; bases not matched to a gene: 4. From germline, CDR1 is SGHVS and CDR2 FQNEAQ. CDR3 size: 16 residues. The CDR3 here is CASSLAGQGASNEQFF. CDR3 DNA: TGTGCCAGCAGCTTAGCTGGACAGGGGGCGAGCAATGAGCAGTTCTTC.

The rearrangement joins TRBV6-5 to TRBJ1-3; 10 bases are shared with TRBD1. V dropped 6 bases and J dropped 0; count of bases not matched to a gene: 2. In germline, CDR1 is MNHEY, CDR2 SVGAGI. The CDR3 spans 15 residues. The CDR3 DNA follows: TGTGCCAGCAGCCGGACAGGGGGCTCTGGAAACACCATATATTTT. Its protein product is CASSRTGGSGNTIYF.

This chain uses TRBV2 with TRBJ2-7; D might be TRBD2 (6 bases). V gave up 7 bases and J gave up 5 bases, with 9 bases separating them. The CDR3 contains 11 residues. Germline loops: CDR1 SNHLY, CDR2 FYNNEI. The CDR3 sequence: CASTRLDEQYF. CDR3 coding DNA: TGTGCCAGCACACGACTAGACGAGCAGTACTTC.

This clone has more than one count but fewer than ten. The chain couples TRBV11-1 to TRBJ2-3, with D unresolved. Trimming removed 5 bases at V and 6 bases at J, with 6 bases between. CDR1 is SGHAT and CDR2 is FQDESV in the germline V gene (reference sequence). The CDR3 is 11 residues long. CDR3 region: CASSTGDTQYF. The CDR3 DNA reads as TGTGCCAGCAGCACCGGGGATACGCAGTATTTT.

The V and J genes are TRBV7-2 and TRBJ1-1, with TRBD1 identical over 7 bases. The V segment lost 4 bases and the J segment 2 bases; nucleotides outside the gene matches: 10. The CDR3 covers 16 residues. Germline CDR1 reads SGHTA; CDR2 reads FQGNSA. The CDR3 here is CASSYEQGRGNTEAFF. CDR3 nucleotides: TGTGCCAGCAGCTACGAACAGGGGAGAGGAAACACTGAAGCTTTCTTT.

CDR3 sequence: CSVETGQGAEGYTF. The CDR3 coding sequence is TGCAGCGTTGAAACGGGCCAGGGGGCTGAGGGCTACACCTTC. V gene TRBV29-1 combines with J gene TRBJ1-2, with TRBD1 matching over 8 bases. Unmatched junction bases numbered 10, after V lost 2 bases and J lost 8 bases. Germline assignment: CDR1 SQVTM and CDR2 ANQGSEA. The CDR3 consists of 14 residues.

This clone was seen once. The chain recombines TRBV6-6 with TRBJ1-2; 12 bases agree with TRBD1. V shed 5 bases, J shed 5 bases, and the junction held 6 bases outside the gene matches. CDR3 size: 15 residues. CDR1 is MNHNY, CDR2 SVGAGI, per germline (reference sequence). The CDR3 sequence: CASSPGTGGDYGYTF. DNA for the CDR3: TGTGCCAGCAGTCCCGGGACAGGGGGCGATTATGGCTACACCTTC.

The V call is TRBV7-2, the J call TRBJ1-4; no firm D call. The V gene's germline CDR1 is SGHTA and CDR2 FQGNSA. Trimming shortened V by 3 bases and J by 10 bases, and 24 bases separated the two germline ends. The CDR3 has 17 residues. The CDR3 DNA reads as TGTGCCAGCAGCTTTGGTAGGGTTCGCGGGTCTGGTGCAAAACTGTTTTTT. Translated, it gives CASSFGRVRGSGAKLFF.

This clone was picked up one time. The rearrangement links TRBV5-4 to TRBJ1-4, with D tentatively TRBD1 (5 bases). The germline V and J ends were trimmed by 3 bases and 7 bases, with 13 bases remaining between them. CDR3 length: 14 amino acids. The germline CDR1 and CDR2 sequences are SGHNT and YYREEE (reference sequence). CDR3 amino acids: CASSSGQPGEKLFF. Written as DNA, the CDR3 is TGTGCCAGCAGCTCAGGACAACCGGGTGAAAAACTGTTTTTT. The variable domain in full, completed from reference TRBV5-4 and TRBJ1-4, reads ETGVTQSPTHLIKTRGQQVTLRCSSQSGHNTVSWYQQALGQGPQFIFQYYREEENGRGNFPPRFSGLQFPNYSSELNVNALELDDSALYLCASSSGQPGEKLFFGSGTQLSVL.

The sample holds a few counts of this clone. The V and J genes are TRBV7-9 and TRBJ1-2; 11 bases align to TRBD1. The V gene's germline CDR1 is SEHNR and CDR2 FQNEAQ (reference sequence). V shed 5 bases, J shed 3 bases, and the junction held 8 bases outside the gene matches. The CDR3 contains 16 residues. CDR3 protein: CASSPRTGGRYYGYTF. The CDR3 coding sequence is TGTGCCAGCAGCCCGAGGACAGGGGGCAGGTACTATGGCTACACCTTC.

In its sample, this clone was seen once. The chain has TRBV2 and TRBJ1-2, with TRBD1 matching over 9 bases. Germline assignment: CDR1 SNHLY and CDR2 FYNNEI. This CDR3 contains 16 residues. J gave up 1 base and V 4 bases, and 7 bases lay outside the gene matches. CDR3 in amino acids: CASSVYRDRDNYGYTF. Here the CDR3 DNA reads TGTGCCAGCAGTGTCTACCGGGACAGGGATAACTATGGCTACACCTTC.

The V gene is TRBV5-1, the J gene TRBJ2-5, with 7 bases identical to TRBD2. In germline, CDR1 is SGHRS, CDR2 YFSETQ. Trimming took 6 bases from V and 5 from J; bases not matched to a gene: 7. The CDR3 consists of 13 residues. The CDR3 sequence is CASTRAGVETQYF. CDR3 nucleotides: TGCGCCAGCACCAGGGCGGGGGTGGAGACCCAGTACTTC.

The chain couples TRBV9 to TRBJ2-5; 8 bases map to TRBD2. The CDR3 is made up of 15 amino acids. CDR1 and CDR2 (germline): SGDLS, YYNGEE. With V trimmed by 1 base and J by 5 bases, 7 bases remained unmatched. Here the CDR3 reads CASSVSSGRLETQYF. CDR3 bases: TGTGCCAGCAGCGTAAGCAGCGGGAGATTGGAGACCCAGTACTTC.

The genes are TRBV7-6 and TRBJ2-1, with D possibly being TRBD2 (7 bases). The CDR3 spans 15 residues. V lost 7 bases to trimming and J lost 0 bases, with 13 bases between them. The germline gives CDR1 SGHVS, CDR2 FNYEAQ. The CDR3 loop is CASTRGGGSYNEQFF. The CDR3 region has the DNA TGTGCCAGCACCAGAGGGGGGGGCTCCTACAATGAGCAGTTCTTC.

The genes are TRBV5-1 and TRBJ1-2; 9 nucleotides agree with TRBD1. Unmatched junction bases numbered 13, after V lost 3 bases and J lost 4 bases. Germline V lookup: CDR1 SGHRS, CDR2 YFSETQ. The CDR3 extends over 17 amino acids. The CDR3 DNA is TGCGCCAGCAGCTGGGGGGGACAGGGTAAAGTCGGCTATGGCTACACCTTC. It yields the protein CASSWGGQGKVGYGYTF.

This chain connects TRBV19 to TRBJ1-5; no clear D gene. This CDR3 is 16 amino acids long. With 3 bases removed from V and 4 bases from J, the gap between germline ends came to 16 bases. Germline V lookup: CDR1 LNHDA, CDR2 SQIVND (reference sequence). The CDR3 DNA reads TGTGCCAGTAGTATTGATAGTGGGCTCCCTAATCAGCCCCAGCATTTT. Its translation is CASSIDSGLPNQPQHF.

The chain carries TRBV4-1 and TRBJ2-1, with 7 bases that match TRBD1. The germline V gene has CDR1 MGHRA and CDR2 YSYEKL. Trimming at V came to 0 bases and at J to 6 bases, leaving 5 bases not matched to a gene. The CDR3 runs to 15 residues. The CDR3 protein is CASSQDDGTVNEQFF. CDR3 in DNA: TGCGCCAGCAGCCAAGACGATGGGACAGTCAATGAGCAGTTCTTC.

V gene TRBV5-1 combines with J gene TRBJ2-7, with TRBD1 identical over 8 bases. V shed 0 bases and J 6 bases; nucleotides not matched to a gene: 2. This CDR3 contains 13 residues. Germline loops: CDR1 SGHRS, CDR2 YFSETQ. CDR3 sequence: CASSLGTGSEQYF. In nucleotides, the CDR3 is TGCGCCAGCAGCTTGGGGACAGGGAGCGAGCAGTACTTC.

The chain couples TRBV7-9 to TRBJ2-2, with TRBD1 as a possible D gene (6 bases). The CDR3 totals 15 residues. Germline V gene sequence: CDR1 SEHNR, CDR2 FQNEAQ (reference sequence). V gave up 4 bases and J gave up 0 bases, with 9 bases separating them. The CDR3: CASSSTGTNTGELFF. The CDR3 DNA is TGTGCCAGCAGCTCAACAGGGACGAACACCGGGGAGCTGTTTTTT.

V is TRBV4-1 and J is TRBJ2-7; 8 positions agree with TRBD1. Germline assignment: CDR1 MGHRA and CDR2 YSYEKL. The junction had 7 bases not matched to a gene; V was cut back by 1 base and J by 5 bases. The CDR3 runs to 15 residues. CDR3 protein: CASSQGAQGANEQYF. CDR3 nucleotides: TGCGCCAGCAGCCAAGGGGCTCAGGGGGCCAACGAGCAGTACTTC.

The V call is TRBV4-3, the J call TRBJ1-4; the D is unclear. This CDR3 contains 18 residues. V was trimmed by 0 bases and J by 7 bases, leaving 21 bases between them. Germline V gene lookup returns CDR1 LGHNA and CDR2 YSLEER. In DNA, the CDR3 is TGCGCCAGCAGCCAAGATTCTCCCGCGCGGGGTTTACTTGAAAAACTGTTTTTT. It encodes CASSQDSPARGLLEKLFF.

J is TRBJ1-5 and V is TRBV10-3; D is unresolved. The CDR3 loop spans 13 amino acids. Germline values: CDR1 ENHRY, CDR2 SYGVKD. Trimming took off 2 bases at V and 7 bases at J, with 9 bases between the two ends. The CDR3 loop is CAISEKPGQPQHF. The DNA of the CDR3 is TGTGCCATCAGTGAGAAACCGGGGCAGCCCCAGCATTTT.

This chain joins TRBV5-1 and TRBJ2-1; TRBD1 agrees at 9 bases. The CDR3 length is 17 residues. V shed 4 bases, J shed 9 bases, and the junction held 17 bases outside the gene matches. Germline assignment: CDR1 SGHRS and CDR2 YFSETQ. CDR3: CASSPKMDRGGSPEQFF. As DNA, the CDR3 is TGCGCCAGCAGCCCAAAAATGGACAGGGGCGGTTCACCTGAGCAGTTCTTC.

The CDR3 sequence: CASSTGIYEQYF. The CDR3 coding sequence is TGTGCCAGCAGTACAGGGATCTACGAGCAGTACTTC. V and J are TRBV28 and TRBJ2-7; tentatively, D is TRBD1 (6 bases). CDR1 MDHEN and CDR2 SYDVKM come from the germline V gene. V lost 5 bases and J lost 3, with 8 bases in between. The CDR3 is made up of 12 amino acids.

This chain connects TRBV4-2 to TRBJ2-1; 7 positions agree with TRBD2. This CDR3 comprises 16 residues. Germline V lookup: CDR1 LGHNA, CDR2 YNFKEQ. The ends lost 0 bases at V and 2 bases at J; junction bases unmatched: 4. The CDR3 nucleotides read TGTGCCAGCAGCCAAGATCATCTAGCGGCCTACAATGAGCAGTTCTTC. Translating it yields CASSQDHLAAYNEQFF.

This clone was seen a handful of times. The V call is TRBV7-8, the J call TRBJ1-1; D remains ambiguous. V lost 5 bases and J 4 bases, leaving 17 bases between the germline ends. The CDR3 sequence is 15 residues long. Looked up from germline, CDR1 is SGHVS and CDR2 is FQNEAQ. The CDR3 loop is CASSALGSLGTEAFF. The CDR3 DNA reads TGTGCCAGCAGCGCACTAGGGAGCTTGGGCACTGAAGCTTTCTTT.